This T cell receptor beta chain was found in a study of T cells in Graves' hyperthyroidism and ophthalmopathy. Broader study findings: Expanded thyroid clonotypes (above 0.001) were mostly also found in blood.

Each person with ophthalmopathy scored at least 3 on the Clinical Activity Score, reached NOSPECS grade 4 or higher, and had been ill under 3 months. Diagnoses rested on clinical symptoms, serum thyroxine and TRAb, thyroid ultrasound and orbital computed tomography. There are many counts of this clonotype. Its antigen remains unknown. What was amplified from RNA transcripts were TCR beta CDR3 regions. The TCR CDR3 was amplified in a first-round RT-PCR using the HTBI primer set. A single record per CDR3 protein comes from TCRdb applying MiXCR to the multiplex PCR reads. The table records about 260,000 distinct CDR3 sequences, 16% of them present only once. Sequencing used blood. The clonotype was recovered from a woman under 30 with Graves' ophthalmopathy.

The CDR3 is CASSPRSETEAFF. In DNA, the CDR3 is TGTGCCAGCAGCCCCCGATCCGAGACTGAAGCTTTCTTT. The gene calls are TRBV9 and TRBJ1-1; D gene unclear. Trimming pared 4 bases from V and 5 bases from J, leaving 12 bases between. The CDR3 length is 13 residues. Germline values: CDR1 SGDLS, CDR2 YYNGEE.